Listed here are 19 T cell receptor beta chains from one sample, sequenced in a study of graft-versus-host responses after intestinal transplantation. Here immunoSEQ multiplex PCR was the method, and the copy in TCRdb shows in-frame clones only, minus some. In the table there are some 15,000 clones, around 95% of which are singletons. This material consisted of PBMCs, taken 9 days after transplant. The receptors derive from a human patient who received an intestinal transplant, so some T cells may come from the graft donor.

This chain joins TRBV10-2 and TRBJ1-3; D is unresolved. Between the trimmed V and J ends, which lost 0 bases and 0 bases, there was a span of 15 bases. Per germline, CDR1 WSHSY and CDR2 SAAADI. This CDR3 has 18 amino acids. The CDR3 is CASSESNNYSPSGNTIYF. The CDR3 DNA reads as TGCGCCAGCAGTGAGTCGAATAACTACAGTCCCTCTGGAAACACCATATATTTT.

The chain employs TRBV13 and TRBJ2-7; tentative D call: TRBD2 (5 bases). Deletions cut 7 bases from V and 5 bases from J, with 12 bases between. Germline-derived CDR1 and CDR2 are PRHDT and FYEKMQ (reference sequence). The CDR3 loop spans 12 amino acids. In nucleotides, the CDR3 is TGTGCCAGCACCGCACGAGGGAACGAGCAGTACTTC. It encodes CASTARGNEQYF.

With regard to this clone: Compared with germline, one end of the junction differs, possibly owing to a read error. The CDR3 protein is CASSLTPPGATNEKLFF. DNA for the CDR3: TGTGCTAGCAGCTTAACCCCTCCGGGAGCAACTAATGAAAAACTGTTTTTT. The V and J genes are TRBV7-7 and TRBJ1-4; no definite D call. CDR3 length: 17 amino acids. Germline V gene sequence: CDR1 SSHAT, CDR2 FNYEAQ (reference sequence).

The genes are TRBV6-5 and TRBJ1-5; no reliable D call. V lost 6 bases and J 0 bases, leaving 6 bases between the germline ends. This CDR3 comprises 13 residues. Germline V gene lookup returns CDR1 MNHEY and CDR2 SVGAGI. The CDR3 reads CASSSYSNQPQHF. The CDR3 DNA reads TGTGCCAGCAGCTCATATAGCAATCAGCCCCAGCATTTT.

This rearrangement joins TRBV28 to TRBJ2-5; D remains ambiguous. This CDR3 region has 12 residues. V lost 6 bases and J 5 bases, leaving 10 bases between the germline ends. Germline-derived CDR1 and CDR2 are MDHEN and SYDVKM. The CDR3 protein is CASRPLGETQYF. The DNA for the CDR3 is TGTGCCAGCAGGCCTTTGGGGGAGACCCAGTACTTC. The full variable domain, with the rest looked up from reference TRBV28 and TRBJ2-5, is DVKVTQSSRYLVKRTGEKVFLECVQDMDHENMFWYRQDPGLGLRLIYFSYDVKMKEKGDIPEGYSVSREKKERFSLILESASTNQTSMYLCASRPLGETQYFGPGTRLLVL.

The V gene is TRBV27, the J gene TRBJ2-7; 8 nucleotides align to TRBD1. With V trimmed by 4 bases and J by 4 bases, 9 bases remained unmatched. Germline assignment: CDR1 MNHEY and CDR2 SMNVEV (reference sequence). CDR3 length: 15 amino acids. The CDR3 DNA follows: TGTGCCAGCAGTTGGGTAGGACAGGGAGAATACGAGCAGTACTTC. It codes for CASSWVGQGEYEQYF.

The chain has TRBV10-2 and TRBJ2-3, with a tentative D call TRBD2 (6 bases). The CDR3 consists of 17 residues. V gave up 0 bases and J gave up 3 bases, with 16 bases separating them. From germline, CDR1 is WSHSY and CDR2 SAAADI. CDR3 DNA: TGCGCCAGCAGTGAGTCTCAGCGGGCAGTGGGGACAGATACGCAGTATTTT. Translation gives CASSESQRAVGTDTQYF.

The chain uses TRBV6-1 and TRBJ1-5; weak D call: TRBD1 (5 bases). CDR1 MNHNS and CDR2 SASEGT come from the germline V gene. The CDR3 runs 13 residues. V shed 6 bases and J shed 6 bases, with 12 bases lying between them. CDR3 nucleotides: TGTGCCAGCAGGGGCAGGGAAGGTCAGCCCCAGCATTTT. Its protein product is CASRGREGQPQHF.

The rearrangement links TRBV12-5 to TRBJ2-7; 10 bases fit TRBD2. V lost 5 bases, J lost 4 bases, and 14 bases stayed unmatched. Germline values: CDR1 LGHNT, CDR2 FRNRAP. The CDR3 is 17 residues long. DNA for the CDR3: TGTGCTAGTGGTCCCCGGCTAGCGGGAGCCCATTATTACGAGCAGTACTTC. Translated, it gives CASGPRLAGAHYYEQYF.

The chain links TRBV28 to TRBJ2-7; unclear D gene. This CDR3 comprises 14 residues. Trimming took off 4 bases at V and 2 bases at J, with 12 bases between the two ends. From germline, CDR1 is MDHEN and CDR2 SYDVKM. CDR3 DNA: TGTGCCAGCAGTTCCTCTTCCGGCCCCTACGAGCAGTACTTC. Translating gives CASSSSSGPYEQYF.

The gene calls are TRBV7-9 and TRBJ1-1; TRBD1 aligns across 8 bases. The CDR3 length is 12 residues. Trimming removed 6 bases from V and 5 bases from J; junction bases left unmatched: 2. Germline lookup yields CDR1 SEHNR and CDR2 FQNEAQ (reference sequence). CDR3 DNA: TGTGCCAGCAGGACAGGGGAAACTGAAGCTTTCTTT. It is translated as CASRTGETEAFF.

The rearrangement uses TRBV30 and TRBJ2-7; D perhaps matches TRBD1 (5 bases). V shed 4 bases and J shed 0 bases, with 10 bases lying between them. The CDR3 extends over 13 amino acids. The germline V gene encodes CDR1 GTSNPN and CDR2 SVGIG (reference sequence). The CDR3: CAWIQDNSYEQYF. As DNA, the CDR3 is TGTGCCTGGATCCAGGACAACTCCTACGAGCAGTACTTC.

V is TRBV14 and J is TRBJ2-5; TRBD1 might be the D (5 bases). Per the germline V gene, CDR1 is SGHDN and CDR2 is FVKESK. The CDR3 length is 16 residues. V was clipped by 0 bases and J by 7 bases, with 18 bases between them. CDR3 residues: CASSQDYLIRVGTQYF. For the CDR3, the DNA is TGTGCCAGCAGCCAAGACTACCTTATCAGGGTTGGGACCCAGTACTTC.

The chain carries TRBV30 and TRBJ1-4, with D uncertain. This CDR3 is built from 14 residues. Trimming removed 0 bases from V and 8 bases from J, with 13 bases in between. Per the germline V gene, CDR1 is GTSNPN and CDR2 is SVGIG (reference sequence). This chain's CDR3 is CAWSVGGFGEKLFF. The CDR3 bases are TGTGCCTGGAGTGTAGGAGGATTTGGCGAAAAACTGTTTTTT.

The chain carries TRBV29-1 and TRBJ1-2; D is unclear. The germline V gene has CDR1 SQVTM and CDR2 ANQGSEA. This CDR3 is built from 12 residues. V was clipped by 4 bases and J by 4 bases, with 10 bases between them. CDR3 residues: CSVVGEGYGYTF. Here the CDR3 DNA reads TGCAGCGTTGTTGGGGAAGGCTATGGCTACACCTTC.

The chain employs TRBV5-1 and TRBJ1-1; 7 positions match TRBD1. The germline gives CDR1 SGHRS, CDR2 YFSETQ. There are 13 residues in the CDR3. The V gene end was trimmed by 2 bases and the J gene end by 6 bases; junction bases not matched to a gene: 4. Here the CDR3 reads CASSFRGRPEAFF. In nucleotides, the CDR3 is TGCGCCAGCAGCTTTAGGGGGCGGCCTGAAGCTTTCTTT.

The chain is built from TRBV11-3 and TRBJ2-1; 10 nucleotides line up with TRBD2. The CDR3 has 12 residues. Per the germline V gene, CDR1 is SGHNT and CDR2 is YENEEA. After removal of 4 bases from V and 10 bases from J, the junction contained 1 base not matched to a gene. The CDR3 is CASSWGLAEQFF. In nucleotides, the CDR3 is TGTGCCAGCAGCTGGGGACTAGCGGAGCAGTTCTTC.

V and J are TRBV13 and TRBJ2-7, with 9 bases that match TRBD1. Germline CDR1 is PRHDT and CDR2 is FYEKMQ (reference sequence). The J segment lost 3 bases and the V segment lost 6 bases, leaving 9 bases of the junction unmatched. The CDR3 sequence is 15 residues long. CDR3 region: CASSNTGGGSYEQYF. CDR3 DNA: TGTGCCAGCAGTAACACAGGGGGCGGTAGCTACGAGCAGTACTTC.

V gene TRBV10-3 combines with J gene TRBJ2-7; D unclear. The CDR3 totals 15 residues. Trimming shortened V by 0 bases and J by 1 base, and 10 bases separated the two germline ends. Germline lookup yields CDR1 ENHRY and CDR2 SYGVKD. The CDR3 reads CAISESITASYEQYF. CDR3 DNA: TGTGCCATCAGTGAGTCGATAACAGCTTCCTACGAGCAGTACTTC.